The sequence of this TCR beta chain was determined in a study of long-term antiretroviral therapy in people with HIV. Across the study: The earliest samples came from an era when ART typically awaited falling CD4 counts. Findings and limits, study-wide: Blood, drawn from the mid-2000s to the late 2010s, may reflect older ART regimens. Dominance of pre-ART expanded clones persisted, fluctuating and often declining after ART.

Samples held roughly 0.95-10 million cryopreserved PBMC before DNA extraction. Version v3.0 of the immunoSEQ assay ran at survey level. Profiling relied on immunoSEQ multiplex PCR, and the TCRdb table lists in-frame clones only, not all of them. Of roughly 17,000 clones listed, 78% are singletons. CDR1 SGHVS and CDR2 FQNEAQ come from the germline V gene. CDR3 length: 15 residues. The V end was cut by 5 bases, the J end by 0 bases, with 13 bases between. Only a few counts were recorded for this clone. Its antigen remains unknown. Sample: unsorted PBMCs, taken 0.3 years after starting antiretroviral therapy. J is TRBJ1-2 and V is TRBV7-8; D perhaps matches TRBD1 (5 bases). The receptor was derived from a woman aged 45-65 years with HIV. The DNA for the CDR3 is TGTGCCAGCAGCGAATATACAGGATCTAACTATGGCTACACCTTC. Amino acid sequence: CASSEYTGSNYGYTF.